What follows are 31 T cell receptor beta chains derived from one specimen sequenced in a study of blood T cell repertoires in COVID-19. The repertoire was sequenced with immunoSEQ multiplex PCR; TCRdb's copy has only in-frame clones and lacks some. Here the sample spans 100,000 to 110,000 clones, about 90% being singletons. Material: peripheral blood. All receptors come from a man in his thirties or forties in a cohort sampled during active COVID-19.

The chain links TRBV19 to TRBJ1-2; D is uncertain. The CDR3 sequence is 19 residues long. Trimming stripped 7 bases from V and 3 bases from J, with 30 bases between. Germline CDR1 is LNHDA and CDR2 is SQIVND (reference sequence). Here the CDR3 reads CASTLRGPDVRRLHYGYTF. CDR3 bases: TGTGCCAGTACCCTAAGAGGGCCGGACGTCAGGAGGCTTCACTATGGCTACACCTTC.

Here the CDR3 DNA reads TGCGCCAGCAGCCTGCTACCGGGACAAAACACCGGGGAGCTGTTTTTT. This codes for CASSLLPGQNTGELFF. The rearrangement joins TRBV4-1 to TRBJ2-2; a weak D match, TRBD1 (6 bases). The V gene's germline CDR1 is MGHRA and CDR2 YSYEKL. V was trimmed by 4 bases and J by 2 bases, leaving 14 bases between them. The CDR3 has 16 residues.

The chain carries TRBV9 and TRBJ2-3; 12 positions match TRBD2. Germline CDR1 SGDLS, CDR2 YYNGEE. CDR3 length: 16 residues. Germline trimming cut 4 bases from V and 6 bases from J; bases unmatched to any gene: 9. The chain's CDR3 is CASSQTSGGLQDTQYF. The CDR3 region has the DNA TGTGCCAGCAGCCAGACTAGCGGGGGCCTTCAGGATACGCAGTATTTT.

The rearrangement joins TRBV19 to TRBJ1-1, with D possibly being TRBD1 (5 bases). Trimming shortened V by 4 bases and J by 10 bases, and 28 bases separated the two germline ends. Germline V gene lookup returns CDR1 LNHDA and CDR2 SQIVND (reference sequence). The CDR3 contains 17 residues. The DNA for the CDR3 is TGTGCCAGTAGTAGGGAAGAAATGAAGGGGCAGTCCCACGGAGCTTTCTTT. Amino acids: CASSREEMKGQSHGAFF.

The chain employs TRBV11-1 and TRBJ2-7; the D is unclear. Trimming took 5 bases from V and 2 from J, leaving 10 bases between them. CDR1 and CDR2 (germline): SGHAT, FQDESV (reference sequence). The CDR3 is 13 amino acids. The DNA for the CDR3 is TGTGCCAGCAGCCCGACAAACCCCTACGAGCAGTACTTC. Amino acid sequence: CASSPTNPYEQYF.

V and J are TRBV10-2 and TRBJ2-7, with D unclear. CDR1 is WSHSY and CDR2 is SAAADI in the germline V gene. The CDR3 sequence is 14 residues long. The V gene lost 3 bases and the J gene lost 2 bases, with 11 bases spanning the gap. CDR3 protein: CASSDRQVTYEQYF. The CDR3 DNA reads as TGCGCCAGCAGTGATAGGCAGGTAACCTACGAGCAGTACTTC.

V and J are TRBV27 and TRBJ2-1; TRBD1 might be the D (6 bases). Trimming took 6 bases from V and 1 from J, leaving 19 bases between them. There are 17 residues in the CDR3. Looked up from germline, CDR1 is MNHEY and CDR2 is SMNVEV (reference sequence). CDR3 loop: CASSRTGTSASYNEQFF. CDR3 DNA sequence: TGTGCCAGCAGCCGAACCGGGACATCCGCTTCCTACAATGAGCAGTTCTTC.

V usage is TRBV9 and J usage is TRBJ2-2; 9 nucleotides match TRBD1. V lost 2 bases, J lost 6 bases, and 14 bases stayed unmatched. Germline V gene data show CDR1 as SGDLS and CDR2 as YYNGEE. This CDR3 contains 18 residues. The CDR3 sequence: CASSVDVGGQGRPGELFF. The CDR3 nucleotides are TGTGCCAGCAGCGTCGACGTCGGGGGACAGGGACGTCCCGGGGAGCTGTTTTTT.

The chain joins TRBV4-1 to TRBJ2-5, with D perhaps TRBD2 (5 bases). The V gene lost 0 bases and the J gene lost 9 bases, with 8 bases spanning the gap. This CDR3 region has 12 residues. Germline CDR1 and CDR2: MGHRA and YSYEKL. The CDR3 loop reads CASSQDMGAQYF. The DNA for the CDR3 is TGCGCCAGCAGCCAAGATATGGGAGCCCAGTACTTC.

The chain employs TRBV15 and TRBJ2-7; 7 bases map to TRBD1. The V gene end was trimmed by 3 bases and the J gene end by 5 bases; junction bases not matched to a gene: 7. This CDR3 region has 14 residues. The germline gives CDR1 LNHNV, CDR2 YYDKDF (reference sequence). CDR3 coding DNA: TGTGCCACCAGCAGGAGACAGGGTAGCCACGAGCAGTACTTC. It specifies CATSRRQGSHEQYF. Combining the CDR3 with reference TRBV15 and TRBJ2-7 gives the whole variable domain DAMVIQNPRYQVTQFGKPVTLSCSQTLNHNVMYWYQQKSSQAPKLLFHYYDKDFNNEADTPDNFQSRRPNTSFCFLDIRSPGLGDTAMYLCATSRRQGSHEQYFGPGTRLTVT.

The chain is built from TRBV27 and TRBJ2-1, with 10 bases aligning to TRBD2. Trimming cost V 5 bases and J 7 bases; bases outside gene matches: 11. The V gene's germline CDR1 is MNHEY and CDR2 SMNVEV (reference sequence). CDR3 size: 16 residues. The CDR3 region is CASSVPAGGLGNEQFF. The DNA for the CDR3 is TGTGCCAGCAGTGTCCCAGCGGGGGGGCTCGGGAATGAGCAGTTCTTC.

The chain is built from TRBV28 and TRBJ1-1; D unclear. The CDR3 extends over 14 amino acids. From germline, CDR1 is MDHEN and CDR2 SYDVKM. V was shortened by 3 bases and J by 7 bases, with 15 bases between the two germline ends. The CDR3 reads CASSFRLGDLEAFF. The CDR3 DNA is TGTGCCAGCAGTTTTCGGTTGGGAGATCTTGAAGCTTTCTTT. Variable domain in full (rest from reference TRBV28 and TRBJ1-1): DVKVTQSSRYLVKRTGEKVFLECVQDMDHENMFWYRQDPGLGLRLIYFSYDVKMKEKGDIPEGYSVSREKKERFSLILESASTNQTSMYLCASSFRLGDLEAFFGQGTRLTVV.

This clone appeared once. The chain uses TRBV1 and TRBJ1-4; the table's D call TRBD1 went unverified against the DNA. TRBV1 is a pseudogene segment. The CDR3 has 22 amino acids. CDR3 coding DNA: TGCACCAGCAGCCAAACCCCCTTGACAGGGGGTAACCCCGAACCATCTAATGAAAAACTGTTTTTT. Translation gives CTSSQTPLTGGNPEPSNEKLFF.

The chain has TRBV7-9 and TRBJ2-1; a weak D match, TRBD1 (5 bases). This CDR3 is built from 13 residues. Trimming cost V 4 bases and J 9 bases, with 13 bases left between them. The V gene's germline CDR1 is SEHNR and CDR2 FQNEAQ (reference sequence). In nucleotides, the CDR3 is TGTGCCAGCAGCTGGGGCGCCGCCGGTGAGCAGTTCTTC. Encoded protein: CASSWGAAGEQFF.

This clone showed up just once. This chain uses TRBV2 with TRBJ1-6; the D gene is possibly TRBD1 (6 bases). The CDR3 is 14 residues long. Trimming removed 6 bases at V and 13 bases at J, with 19 bases between. Germline assignment: CDR1 SNHLY and CDR2 FYNNEI. CDR3 protein: CASSDDRSPSPLHF. For the CDR3, the DNA is TGTGCCAGCAGCGACGACAGGTCCCCGTCGCCCCTCCACTTT. Full variable domain (missing parts from reference TRBV2 and TRBJ1-6): EPEVTQTPSHQVTQMGQEVILRCVPISNHLYFYWYRQILGQKVEFLVSFYNNEISEKSEIFDDQFSVERPDGSNFTLKIRSTKLEDSAMYFCASSDDRSPSPLHFGNGTRLTVT.

The chain links TRBV2 to TRBJ1-5; a weak D match, TRBD1 (5 bases). The length of the CDR3 is 13 residues. CDR1 is SNHLY, CDR2 FYNNEI, per germline. V was clipped by 7 bases and J by 4 bases, with 11 bases between them. The CDR3 loop is CASKGGGNQPQHF. The CDR3 region has the DNA TGTGCCAGCAAGGGCGGGGGTAATCAGCCCCAGCATTTT.

This chain connects TRBV6-1 to TRBJ2-5; D is unclear. This CDR3 comprises 13 residues. In germline, CDR1 is MNHNS, CDR2 SASEGT. The V gene lost 3 bases and the J gene lost 5 bases, with 10 bases spanning the gap. CDR3 nucleotide sequence: TGTGCCAGCAGTGAGGGCTCTCTCGAGACCCAGTACTTC. Translating gives CASSEGSLETQYF.

The CDR3 DNA reads TGTGCCAGCAGCTTTATAGCGGGGGGGCGACGCACAGATACGCAGTATTTT. Translation: CASSFIAGGRRTDTQYF. The chain employs TRBV13 and TRBJ2-3, with TRBD2 matching 11 bases. Germline CDR1 is PRHDT and CDR2 is FYEKMQ (reference sequence). The CDR3 totals 17 residues. The V segment lost 3 bases and the J segment 1 base; nucleotides outside the gene matches: 6.

The V call is TRBV7-9, the J call TRBJ1-2; D may be TRBD1 (6 bases). This CDR3 has 12 amino acids. Germline V gene sequence: CDR1 SEHNR, CDR2 FQNEAQ (reference sequence). Trimming cost V 5 bases and J 6 bases, with 10 bases left between them. CDR3 nucleotides: TGTGCCAGCAGCCTACCAGGGGATGGCTACACCTTC. Its translation: CASSLPGDGYTF.

This chain connects TRBV30 to TRBJ1-1, with D unresolved. CDR1 is GTSNPN, CDR2 SVGIG, per germline (reference sequence). Trimming left V 1 base short and J 3 bases short, with 9 bases between. There are 13 residues in the CDR3. The CDR3 region is CAWSGGLDTEAFF. The CDR3, as DNA: TGTGCCTGGAGTGGCGGACTGGACACTGAAGCTTTCTTT.

The chain employs TRBV10-3 and TRBJ1-3; 7 bases match TRBD1. The V segment lost 4 bases and the J segment 2 bases; nucleotides outside the gene matches: 5. The CDR3 length is 15 residues. Germline assignment: CDR1 ENHRY and CDR2 SYGVKD. Here the CDR3 reads CAISGRQGTGNTIYF. CDR3 in DNA: TGTGCCATCAGTGGACGACAGGGAACTGGAAACACCATATATTTT.

This rearrangement joins TRBV6-6 to TRBJ1-1, with a weak D call TRBD1 (6 bases). This CDR3 spans 16 amino acids. Trimming left V 4 bases short and J 1 base short, with 16 bases between. Germline values: CDR1 MNHNY, CDR2 SVGAGI (reference sequence). The CDR3 DNA reads as TGTGCCAGCAGTTCGACTCTGGGGGGGGCGAACACTGAAGCTTTCTTT. This codes for CASSSTLGGANTEAFF.

Only one count was recorded for this clone. CDR3 region: CASSLAPHGGASGELFF. In nucleotides, the CDR3 is TGCGCCAGCAGCTTGGCCCCTCACGGGGGGGCTTCGGGGGAGCTGTTTTTT. The chain employs TRBV5-1 and TRBJ2-2; 8 bases fit TRBD2. This CDR3 contains 17 residues. Looked up from germline, CDR1 is SGHRS and CDR2 is YFSETQ. After removal of 0 bases from V and 8 bases from J, the junction contained 12 bases not matched to a gene.

The gene calls are TRBV5-6 and TRBJ1-1, with D possibly matching TRBD1 (5 bases). The V end lost 0 bases, the J end lost 1 base, and 16 bases lay between the germline ends. Germline assignment: CDR1 SGHDT and CDR2 YYEEEE. The CDR3 sequence is 17 residues long. This CDR3 is CASSLVVGADKNTEAFF. In DNA, the CDR3 is TGTGCCAGCAGCTTGGTGGTAGGGGCTGATAAGAACACTGAAGCTTTCTTT.

The chain is built from TRBV6-1 and TRBJ2-5; 8 nucleotides agree with TRBD1. The CDR3 is 15 amino acids. Germline loops: CDR1 MNHNS, CDR2 SASEGT. The ends lost 1 base at V and 6 bases at J; junction bases unmatched: 7. CDR3 amino acids: CASSEGGTGAKTQYF. The CDR3 DNA reads TGTGCCAGCAGTGAAGGAGGGACAGGTGCAAAGACCCAGTACTTC.

V gene TRBV28 combines with J gene TRBJ1-2; 8 positions match TRBD1. With V trimmed by 4 bases and J by 8 bases, 6 bases remained unmatched. The CDR3 is 13 residues long. The germline V gene encodes CDR1 MDHEN and CDR2 SYDVKM. The CDR3 nucleotides are TGTGCCAGCAGTTCCGGGACAGGAACCGGCTACACCTTC. It yields the protein CASSSGTGTGYTF.

V gene TRBV28 combines with J gene TRBJ1-2; 7 nucleotides align to TRBD1. Germline CDR1 and CDR2: MDHEN and SYDVKM. V shed 6 bases, J shed 4 bases, and the junction held 11 bases outside the gene matches. The length of the CDR3 is 15 residues. In DNA form, the CDR3 reads TGTGCCAGCAGACAGACAGGGTGGGGGTTCTATGGCTACACCTTC. Protein sequence: CASRQTGWGFYGYTF.

The chain uses TRBV7-8 and TRBJ2-7; 8 bases map to TRBD1. This CDR3 region has 15 residues. Germline V gives CDR1 SGHVS, CDR2 FQNEAQ. V lost 1 base and J lost 5; bases outside the gene matches: 7. The CDR3 DNA reads TGTGCCAGCAGCTTAGGGACAGGGAAATGGCACGAGCAGTACTTC. As protein: CASSLGTGKWHEQYF.

This chain connects TRBV7-9 to TRBJ2-5, with 9 bases identical to TRBD1. Trimming took 2 bases from V and 5 from J; bases not matched to a gene: 9. Germline CDR1 reads SEHNR; CDR2 reads FQNEAQ (reference sequence). The CDR3 runs 16 residues. The CDR3 DNA sequence: TGTGCCAGCAGCTTACTGGGGACAGGGATGAGGGAGACCCAGTACTTC. As protein: CASSLLGTGMRETQYF.

The chain links TRBV19 to TRBJ1-1, with TRBD1 identical over 8 bases. V lost 5 bases to trimming and J lost 0 bases; unmatched junction nucleotides: 5. Germline CDR1 LNHDA, CDR2 SQIVND (reference sequence). There are 15 residues in the CDR3. CDR3 protein: CASSRDRGMNTEAFF. CDR3 DNA: TGTGCCAGTAGTCGAGACAGGGGAATGAACACTGAAGCTTTCTTT.

This clone occurred once. The chain has TRBV2 and TRBJ1-1, with 9 bases aligning to TRBD1. The CDR3 is 15 residues long. The V segment lost 6 bases and the J segment 0 bases; nucleotides outside the gene matches: 5. Per the germline V gene, CDR1 is SNHLY and CDR2 is FYNNEI. CDR3 sequence reads: CASSVDRGMNTEAFF. CDR3 nucleotides: TGTGCCAGCAGCGTCGACAGGGGGATGAACACTGAAGCTTTCTTT.